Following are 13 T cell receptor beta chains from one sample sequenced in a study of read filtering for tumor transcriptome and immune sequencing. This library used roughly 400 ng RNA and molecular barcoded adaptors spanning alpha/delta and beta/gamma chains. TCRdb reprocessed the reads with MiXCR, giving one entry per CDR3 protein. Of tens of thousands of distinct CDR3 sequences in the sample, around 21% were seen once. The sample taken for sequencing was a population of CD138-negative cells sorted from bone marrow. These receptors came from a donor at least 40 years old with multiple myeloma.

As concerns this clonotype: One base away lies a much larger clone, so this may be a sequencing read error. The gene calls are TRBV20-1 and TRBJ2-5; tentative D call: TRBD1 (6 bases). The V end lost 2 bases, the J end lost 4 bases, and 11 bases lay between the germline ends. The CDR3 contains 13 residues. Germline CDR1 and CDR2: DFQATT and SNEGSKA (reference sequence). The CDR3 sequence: CSARQGLRETQYF. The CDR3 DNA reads TGCAGTGCTAGACAGGGGCTCAGAGAGACCCAGTACTTC.

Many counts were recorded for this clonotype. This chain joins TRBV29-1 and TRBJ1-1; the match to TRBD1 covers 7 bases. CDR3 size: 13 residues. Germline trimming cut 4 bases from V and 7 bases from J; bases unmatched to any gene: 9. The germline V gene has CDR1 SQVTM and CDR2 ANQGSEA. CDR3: CSVVNRGRGEAFF. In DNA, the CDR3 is TGCAGCGTTGTTAACAGGGGAAGGGGTGAAGCTTTCTTT.

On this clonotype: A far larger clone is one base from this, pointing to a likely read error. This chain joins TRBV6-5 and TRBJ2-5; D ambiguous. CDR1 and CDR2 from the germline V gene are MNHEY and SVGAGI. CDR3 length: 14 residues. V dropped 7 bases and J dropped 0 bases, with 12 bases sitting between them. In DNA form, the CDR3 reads TGTGCCAGCACCCCCTATAGGAACCAAGAGACCCAGTACTTC. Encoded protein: CASTPYRNQETQYF.

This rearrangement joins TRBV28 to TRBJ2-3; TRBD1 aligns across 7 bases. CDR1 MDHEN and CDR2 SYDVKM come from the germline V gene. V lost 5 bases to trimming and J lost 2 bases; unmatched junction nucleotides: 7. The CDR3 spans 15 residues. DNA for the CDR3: TGTGCCAGCAGTCCACCGGGACAGTCCACAGATACGCAGTATTTT. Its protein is CASSPPGQSTDTQYF.

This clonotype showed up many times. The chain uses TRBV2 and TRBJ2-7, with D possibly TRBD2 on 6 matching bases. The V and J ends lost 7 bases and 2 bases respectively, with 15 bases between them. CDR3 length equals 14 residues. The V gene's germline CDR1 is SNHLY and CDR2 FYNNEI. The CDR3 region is CASTERGTTYEQYF. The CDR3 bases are TGTGCCAGCACCGAACGCGGGACCACCTACGAGCAGTACTTC.

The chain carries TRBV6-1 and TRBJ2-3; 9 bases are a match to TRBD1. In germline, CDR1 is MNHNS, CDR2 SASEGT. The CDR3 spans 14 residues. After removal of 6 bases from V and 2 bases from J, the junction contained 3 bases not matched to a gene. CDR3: CASSGTGTTDTQYF. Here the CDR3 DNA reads TGTGCCAGCAGCGGGACAGGGACCACAGATACGCAGTATTTT.

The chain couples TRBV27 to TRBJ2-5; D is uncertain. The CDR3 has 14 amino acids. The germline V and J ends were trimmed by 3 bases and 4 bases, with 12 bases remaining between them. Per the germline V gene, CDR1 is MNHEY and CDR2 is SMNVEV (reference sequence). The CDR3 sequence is CASSFLNQVETQYF. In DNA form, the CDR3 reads TGTGCCAGCAGTTTTTTGAATCAGGTAGAGACCCAGTACTTC.

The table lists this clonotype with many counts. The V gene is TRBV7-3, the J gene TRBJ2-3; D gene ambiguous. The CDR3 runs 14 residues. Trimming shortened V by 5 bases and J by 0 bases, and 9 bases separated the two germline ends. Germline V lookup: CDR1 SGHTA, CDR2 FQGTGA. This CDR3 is CASSLSGSTDTQYF. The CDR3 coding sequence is TGTGCCAGCAGCCTCAGTGGGAGCACAGATACGCAGTATTTT.

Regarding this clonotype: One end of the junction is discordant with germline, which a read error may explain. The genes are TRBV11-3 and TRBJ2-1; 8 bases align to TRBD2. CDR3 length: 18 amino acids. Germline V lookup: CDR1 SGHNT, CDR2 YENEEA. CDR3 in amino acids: CASSLPREGQLQGNEQFF. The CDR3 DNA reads TGTGCCAGTAGCTTACCCCGGGAGGGCCAATTACAAGGCAATGAGCAGTTCTTC.

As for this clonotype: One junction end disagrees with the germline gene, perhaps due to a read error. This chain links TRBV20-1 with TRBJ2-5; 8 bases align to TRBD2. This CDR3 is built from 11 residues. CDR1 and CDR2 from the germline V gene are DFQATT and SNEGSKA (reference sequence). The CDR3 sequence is CSASPQREINF. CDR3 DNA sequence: TGCAGTGCTTCGCCCCAGCGGGAGATAAACTTC.

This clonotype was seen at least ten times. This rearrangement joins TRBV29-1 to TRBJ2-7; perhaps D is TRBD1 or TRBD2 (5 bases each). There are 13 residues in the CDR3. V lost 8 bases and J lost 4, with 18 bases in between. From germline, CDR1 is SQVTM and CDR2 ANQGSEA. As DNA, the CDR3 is TGCAGCTCCCGAGGGGAAGGACCTTACGAGCAGTACTTC. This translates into CSSRGEGPYEQYF.

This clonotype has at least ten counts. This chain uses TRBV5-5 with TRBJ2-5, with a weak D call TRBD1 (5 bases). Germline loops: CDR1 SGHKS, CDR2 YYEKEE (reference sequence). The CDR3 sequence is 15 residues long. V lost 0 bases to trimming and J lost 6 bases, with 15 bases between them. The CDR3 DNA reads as TGTGCCAGCAGCTTGGAGCGTCAGGGTACGCAGACCCAGTACTTC. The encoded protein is CASSLERQGTQTQYF.

The CDR3 DNA sequence: TGTGCCAGTAGTCCCGGGGTCAGGCAGCCCCAGCATTTT. Residues: CASSPGVRQPQHF. The chain joins TRBV19 to TRBJ1-5; the D is unclear. The V end was cut by 5 bases, the J end by 7 bases, with 12 bases between. CDR1 is LNHDA and CDR2 is SQIVND in the germline V gene (reference sequence). This CDR3 spans 13 amino acids.